This TCR beta chain emerged from a study of CD8+CD57+ T cells in acquired aplastic anemia. Overall study results and limits: Controls did not differ significantly from patients in CD8+ Simpson's diversity.

Both TCR beta VDJ combination and CDR3 sequence profiling were carried out. Genomic DNA was the template for this profiling. TCRdb recomputed calls from the reads with MiXCR, one row per CDR3 protein. The top ten clones hold 35% to 50% of a sample with more than 250,000 distinct CDR3 sequences, 82% of them seen once. Germline CDR1 and CDR2: SGHVS and FQNEAQ. Trimming took off 3 bases at V and 9 bases at J, with 20 bases between the two ends. The CDR3 has 15 residues. As concerns this clonotype: Its cognate antigen is unknown.

Individuals selected for sequencing had exhibited CD8+CD57+ cell expansion on flow cytometry. Severe acquired aplastic anemia affected all patients. The sequence derives from a human donor with aplastic anemia. Sample: sorted CD4+, CD8+, or CD8+CD57+ T cells (not recorded which) from PBMCs. The V and J genes are TRBV7-8 and TRBJ1-2; TRBD1 might be the D (5 bases). The CDR3 sequence is CASSLTGGPDNRYTF. The CDR3 DNA sequence: TGTGCCAGCAGCTTGACGGGGGGTCCCGACAATCGCTACACCTTC.